The 16 T cell receptor beta chains given below trace back to one sample, sequenced in a study of CD8+ T cells in alopecia areata. The sequencing template was cDNA reverse transcribed from extracted RNA. The table came from immunoSEQ multiplex PCR; TCRdb's copy has only in-frame clones and leaves some out. The data contain around 110,000 clones, roughly 50% of them singletons. Treatment: oral pan-JAK inhibitor, 5-10 mg twice daily. Sequences were derived from CD8+ T cells sorted from blood, sampled at week 24, from a patient treated with tofacitinib. The receptors originated from a human donor with alopecia areata.

The rearrangement links TRBV6-5 to TRBJ2-5; the D gene is possibly TRBD1 (5 bases). Germline CDR1 MNHEY, CDR2 SVGAGI. This CDR3 is 15 amino acids long. V lost 2 bases and J 1 base, leaving 11 bases between the germline ends. The CDR3 sequence: CASSYTGAGQETQYF. The CDR3 nucleotides are TGTGCCAGCAGTTACACTGGGGCAGGCCAAGAGACCCAGTACTTC.

This clone has only a few counts. J is TRBJ1-4 and V is TRBV15; weak D call: TRBD1 (5 bases). The CDR3 consists of 14 residues. The germline V and J ends were trimmed by 5 bases and 0 bases, with 7 bases remaining between them. Germline V gene sequence: CDR1 LNHNV, CDR2 YYDKDF (reference sequence). This chain's CDR3 is CATSWDSTNEKLFF. CDR3 DNA: TGTGCCACCAGCTGGGACTCAACTAATGAAAAACTGTTTTTT.

This clone was seen only a few times. One base away lies a much larger clone, so this may be a sequencing read error. Within the sample, other DNA sequences also encode this same CDR3. V usage is TRBV11-2 and J usage is TRBJ2-7; no clear D. The V gene lost 5 bases and the J gene lost 0 bases, with 5 bases spanning the gap. CDR1 is SGHAT, CDR2 FQNNGV, per germline. This CDR3 has 12 amino acids. The CDR3 DNA reads TGTGCCAGCAGCCCGAGCTCCTACGAGCAGTACTTC. It is translated as CASSPSSYEQYF.

V is TRBV30 and J is TRBJ2-2; the D gene is possibly TRBD2 (6 bases). Germline CDR1 and CDR2: GTSNPN and SVGIG (reference sequence). Trimming cost V 2 bases and J 5 bases, with 15 bases left between them. This CDR3 region has 15 residues. The CDR3 sequence: CAWSRKKGGTGELFF. Here the CDR3 DNA reads TGTGCCTGGAGTAGAAAGAAGGGAGGTACCGGGGAGCTGTTTTTT. Variable domain in full (rest from reference TRBV30 and TRBJ2-2): SQTIHQWPATLVQPVGSPLSLECTVEGTSNPNLYWYRQAAGRGLQLLFYSVGIGQISSEVPQNLSASRPQDRQFILSSKKLLLSDSGFYLCAWSRKKGGTGELFFGEGSRLTVL.

The chain carries TRBV6-1 and TRBJ1-1; perhaps TRBD1 as D (6 bases). Germline CDR1 MNHNS, CDR2 SASEGT. The CDR3 consists of 17 residues. Deletions cut 0 bases from V and 3 bases from J, with 17 bases between. In nucleotides, the CDR3 is TGTGCCAGCAGTGAAGCGCTATACAGGGTAGGGGACACTGAAGCTTTCTTT. It encodes CASSEALYRVGDTEAFF.

The chain recombines TRBV29-1 with TRBJ2-7; the D gene is possibly TRBD1 (6 bases). This CDR3 region has 15 residues. Germline V CDR1 and CDR2: SQVTM, ANQGSEA. The V and J ends lost 2 bases and 0 bases respectively, with 14 bases between them. The CDR3 sequence is CSVELQGQFSYEQYF. The CDR3 coding sequence is TGCAGCGTTGAACTCCAGGGACAATTCTCCTACGAGCAGTACTTC.

This clone showed up just a few times. The rearrangement uses TRBV6-5 and TRBJ2-3; maybe TRBD1 (6 bases). This CDR3 has 15 residues. CDR1 and CDR2 from the germline V gene are MNHEY and SVGAGI. The V end lost 2 bases, the J end lost 4 bases, and 13 bases lay between the germline ends. CDR3 in DNA: TGTGCCAGCAGTTACGGGCCAGGGGCCCCAGATACGCAGTATTTT. This gives the protein CASSYGPGAPDTQYF.

This clone was recorded many times. The chain recombines TRBV6-4 with TRBJ2-2; 7 nucleotides match TRBD1. Losses at the gene ends were 4 bases for V and 3 bases for J; bases not matched to a gene: 8. The CDR3 length is 16 residues. Germline-derived CDR1 and CDR2 are MRHNA and SNTAGT. The CDR3 here is CASSVGPGGDTGELFF. The CDR3, as DNA: TGTGCCAGCAGTGTCGGGCCAGGGGGTGACACCGGGGAGCTGTTTTTT.

The chain couples TRBV27 to TRBJ2-5; tentatively, D is TRBD1 or TRBD2 (5 bases each). Looked up from germline, CDR1 is MNHEY and CDR2 is SMNVEV (reference sequence). V lost 5 bases to trimming and J lost 1 base, with 14 bases between them. The CDR3 length is 15 residues. CDR3 nucleotide sequence: TGTGCCAGCAGTACACTTCCGGGGCGCCAAGAGACCCAGTACTTC. Translation gives CASSTLPGRQETQYF.

The CDR3 spells CSPSGQGCCYEQYF. CDR3 nucleotides: TGCAGCCCATCGGGACAGGGGTGTTGTTACGAGCAGTACTTC. The chain has TRBV29-1 and TRBJ2-7; 10 bases agree with TRBD1. Germline lookup yields CDR1 SQVTM and CDR2 ANQGSEA. The CDR3 consists of 14 residues. Trimming removed 8 bases from V and 4 bases from J; junction bases left unmatched: 11.

This clone was picked up a small number of times. The chain uses TRBV7-9 and TRBJ1-2, with 7 bases lining up with TRBD1. The germline gives CDR1 SEHNR, CDR2 FQNEAQ (reference sequence). The CDR3 runs to 16 residues. V lost 4 bases, J lost 3 bases, and 11 bases stayed unmatched. The CDR3 DNA sequence: TGTGCCAGCAGCTCACCCTCAGGGGGAAAGGACTATGGCTACACCTTC. It codes for CASSSPSGGKDYGYTF.

The V and J genes are TRBV7-3 and TRBJ1-2; tentatively, D is TRBD1 (5 bases). The CDR3 is 14 residues long. CDR1 SGHTA and CDR2 FQGTGA come from the germline V gene. Between the trimmed V and J ends, which lost 0 bases and 4 bases, there was a span of 9 bases. CDR3 DNA: TGTGCCAGCAGCTTAACAGGGGATGGCTATGGCTACACCTTC. Its protein product is CASSLTGDGYGYTF.

V is TRBV5-6 and J is TRBJ2-5; D not resolved. The V gene lost 2 bases and the J gene lost 2 bases, with 7 bases spanning the gap. Germline CDR1 is SGHDT and CDR2 is YYEEEE. The CDR3 has 13 amino acids. CDR3 coding DNA: TGTGCCAGCAGCTTAGCTCAGCAAGAGACCCAGTACTTC. It codes for CASSLAQQETQYF.

V is TRBV7-9 and J is TRBJ1-5; D possibly corresponds to TRBD1 (5 bases). Trimming cost V 6 bases and J 0 bases, with 12 bases left between them. CDR3 length: 15 residues. CDR1 SEHNR and CDR2 FQNEAQ come from the germline V gene (reference sequence). The CDR3 here is CASSGDVTSNQPQHF. For the CDR3, the DNA is TGTGCCAGCAGTGGGGACGTTACTAGCAATCAGCCCCAGCATTTT.

This clone was seen a few times. The CDR3 DNA follows: TGTGCCAGCAGCACCAGACTAACGTACAATGAGCAGTTCTTC. Its translation: CASSTRLTYNEQFF. V and J are TRBV13 and TRBJ2-1; D perhaps matches TRBD2 (5 bases). The CDR3 is made up of 14 amino acids. Germline-derived CDR1 and CDR2 are PRHDT and FYEKMQ (reference sequence). The V end lost 5 bases, the J end lost 4 bases, and 12 bases lay between the germline ends. Using reference TRBV13 and TRBJ2-1 for the parts outside the CDR3, the full variable domain is AAGVIQSPRHLIKEKRETATLKCYPIPRHDTVYWYQQGPGQDPQFLISFYEKMQSDKGSIPDRFSAQQFSDYHSELNMSSLELGDSALYFCASSTRLTYNEQFFGPGTRLTVL.

The chain is built from TRBV7-9 and TRBJ1-2; perhaps TRBD1 as D (5 bases). This CDR3 has 14 amino acids. Trimming shortened V by 1 base and J by 4 bases, and 10 bases separated the two germline ends. Germline V gene data show CDR1 as SEHNR and CDR2 as FQNEAQ (reference sequence). CDR3 DNA: TGTGCCAGCAGCTTAGGCAGGGTTGGCTATGGCTACACCTTC. Translated, it gives CASSLGRVGYGYTF.